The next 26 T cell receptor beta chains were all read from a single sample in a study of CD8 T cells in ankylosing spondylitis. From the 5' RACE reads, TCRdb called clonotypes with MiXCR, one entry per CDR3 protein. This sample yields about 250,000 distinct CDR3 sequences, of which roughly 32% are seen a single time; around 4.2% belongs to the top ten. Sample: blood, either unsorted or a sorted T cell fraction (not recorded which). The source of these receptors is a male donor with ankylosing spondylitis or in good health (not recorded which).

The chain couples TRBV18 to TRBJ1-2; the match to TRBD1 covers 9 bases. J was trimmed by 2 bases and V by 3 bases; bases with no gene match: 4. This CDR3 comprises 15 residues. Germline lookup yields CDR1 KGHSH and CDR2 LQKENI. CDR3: CASSPSGTGNYGYTF. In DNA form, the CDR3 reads TGTGCCAGCTCACCTTCCGGGACAGGGAACTATGGCTACACCTTC. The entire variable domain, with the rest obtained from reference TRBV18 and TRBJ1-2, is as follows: NAGVMQNPRHLVRRRGQEARLRCSPMKGHSHVYWYRQLPEEGLKFMVYLQKENIIDESGMPKERFSAEFPKEGPSILRIQQVVRGDSAAYFCASSPSGTGNYGYTFGSGTRLTVV.

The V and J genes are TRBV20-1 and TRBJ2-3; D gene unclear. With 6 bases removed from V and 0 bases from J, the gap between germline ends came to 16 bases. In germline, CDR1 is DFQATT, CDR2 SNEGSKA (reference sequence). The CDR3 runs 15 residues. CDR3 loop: CSARVSETSTDTQYF. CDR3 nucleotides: TGCAGTGCCCGGGTCTCAGAGACTAGCACAGATACGCAGTATTTT.

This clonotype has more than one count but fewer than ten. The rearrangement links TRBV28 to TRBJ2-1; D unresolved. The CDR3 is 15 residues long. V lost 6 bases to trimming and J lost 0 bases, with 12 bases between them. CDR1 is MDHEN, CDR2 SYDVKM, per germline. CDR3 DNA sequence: TGTGCCAGCAGCCCAGCTTCGAGCTCCTACAATGAGCAGTTCTTC. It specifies CASSPASSSYNEQFF. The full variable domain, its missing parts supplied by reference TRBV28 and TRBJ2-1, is DVKVTQSSRYLVKRTGEKVFLECVQDMDHENMFWYRQDPGLGLRLIYFSYDVKMKEKGDIPEGYSVSREKKERFSLILESASTNQTSMYLCASSPASSSYNEQFFGPGTRLTVL.

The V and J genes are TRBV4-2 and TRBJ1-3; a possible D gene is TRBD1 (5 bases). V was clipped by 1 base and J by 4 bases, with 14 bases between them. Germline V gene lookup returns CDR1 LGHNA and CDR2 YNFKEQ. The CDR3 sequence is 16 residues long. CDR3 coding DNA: TGTGCCAGCAGCCAAGCCGTGCAGGGCTCCGGAAACACCATATATTTT. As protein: CASSQAVQGSGNTIYF.

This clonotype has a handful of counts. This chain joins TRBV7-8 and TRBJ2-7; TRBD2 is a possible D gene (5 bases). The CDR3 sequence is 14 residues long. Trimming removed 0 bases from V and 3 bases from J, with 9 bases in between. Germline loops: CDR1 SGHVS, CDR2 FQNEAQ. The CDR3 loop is CASSLALRDYEQYF. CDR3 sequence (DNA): TGTGCCAGCAGCTTAGCGTTGAGGGACTACGAGCAGTACTTC.

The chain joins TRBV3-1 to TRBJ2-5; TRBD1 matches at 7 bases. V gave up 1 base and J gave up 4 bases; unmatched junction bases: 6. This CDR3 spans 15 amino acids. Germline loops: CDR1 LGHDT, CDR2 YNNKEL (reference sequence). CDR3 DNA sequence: TGTGCCAGCAGCCAAGGACAGGGCGGAGGAGAGACCCAGTACTTC. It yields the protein CASSQGQGGGETQYF.

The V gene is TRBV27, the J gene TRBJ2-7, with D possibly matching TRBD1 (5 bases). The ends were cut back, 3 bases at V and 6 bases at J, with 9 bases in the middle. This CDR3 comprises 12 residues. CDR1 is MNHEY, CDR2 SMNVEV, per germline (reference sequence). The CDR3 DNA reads TGTGCCAGCAGTTTCCCAGGGCGCGAGCAGTACTTC. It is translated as CASSFPGREQYF.

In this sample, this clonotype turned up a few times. The CDR3 region has the DNA TGTGCCATCAGTGGCGCCCGTGTTTCTACGGACAATGAGCAGTTCTTC. This translates into CAISGARVSTDNEQFF. J is TRBJ2-1 and V is TRBV10-3; no firm D call. The CDR3 totals 16 residues. The V gene's germline CDR1 is ENHRY and CDR2 SYGVKD. The V gene lost 4 bases and the J gene lost 5 bases, with 18 bases spanning the gap.

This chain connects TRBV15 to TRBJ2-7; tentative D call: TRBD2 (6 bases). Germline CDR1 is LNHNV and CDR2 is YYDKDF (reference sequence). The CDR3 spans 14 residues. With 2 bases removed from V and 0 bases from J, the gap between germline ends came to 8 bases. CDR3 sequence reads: CATSRSSDSYEQYF. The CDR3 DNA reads TGTGCCACCAGCAGATCTAGCGACTCCTACGAGCAGTACTTC.

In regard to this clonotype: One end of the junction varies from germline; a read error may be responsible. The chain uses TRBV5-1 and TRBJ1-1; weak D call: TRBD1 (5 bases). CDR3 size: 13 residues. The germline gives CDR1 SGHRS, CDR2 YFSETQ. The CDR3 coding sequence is TGCTCCAGCAGGTGGGACTTGAACACTGAAGCTTTCTTT. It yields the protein CSSRWDLNTEAFF.

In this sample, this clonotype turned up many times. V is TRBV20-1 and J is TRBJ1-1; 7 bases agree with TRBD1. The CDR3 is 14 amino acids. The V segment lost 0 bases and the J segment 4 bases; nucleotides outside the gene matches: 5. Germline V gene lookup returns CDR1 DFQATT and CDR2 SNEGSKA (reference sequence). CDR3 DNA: TGCAGTGCTAGAGAAGGGGGCATGGTCACTGAAGCTTTCTTT. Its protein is CSAREGGMVTEAFF.

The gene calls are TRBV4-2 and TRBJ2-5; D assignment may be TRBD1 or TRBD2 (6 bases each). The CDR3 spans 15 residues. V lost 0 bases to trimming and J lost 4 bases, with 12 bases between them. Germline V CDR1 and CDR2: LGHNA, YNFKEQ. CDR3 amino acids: CASSQDGGPRETQYF. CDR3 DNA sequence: TGTGCCAGCAGCCAAGATGGGGGGCCGAGAGAGACCCAGTACTTC.

The CDR3 DNA is TGCAGTGCGTCGTCGGACTACTATGGCTACACCTTC. Translating it yields CSASSDYYGYTF. The chain combines TRBV20-1 with TRBJ1-2; no clear D gene. The V gene's germline CDR1 is DFQATT and CDR2 SNEGSKA (reference sequence). This CDR3 is built from 12 residues. V lost 6 bases to trimming and J lost 3 bases, with 11 bases between them.

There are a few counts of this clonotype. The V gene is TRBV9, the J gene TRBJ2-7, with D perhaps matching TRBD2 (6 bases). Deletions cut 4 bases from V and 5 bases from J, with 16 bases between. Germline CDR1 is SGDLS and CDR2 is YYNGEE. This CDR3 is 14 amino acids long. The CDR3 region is CASSPPAGTNEQYF. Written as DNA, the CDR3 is TGTGCCAGCAGCCCCCCCGCGGGGACCAACGAGCAGTACTTC.

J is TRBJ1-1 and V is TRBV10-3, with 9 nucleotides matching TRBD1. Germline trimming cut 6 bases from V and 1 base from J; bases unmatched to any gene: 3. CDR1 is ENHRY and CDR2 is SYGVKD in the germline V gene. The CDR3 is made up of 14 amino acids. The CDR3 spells CAISPGQGNTEAFF. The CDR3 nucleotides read TGTGCCATCAGCCCGGGACAGGGGAACACTGAAGCTTTCTTT.

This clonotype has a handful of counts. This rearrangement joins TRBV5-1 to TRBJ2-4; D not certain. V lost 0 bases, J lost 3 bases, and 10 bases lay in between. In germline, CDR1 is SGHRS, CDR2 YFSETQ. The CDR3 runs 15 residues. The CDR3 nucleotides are TGCGCCAGCAGCTTGGAAGTAGGTGTCAAAAACATTCAGTACTTC. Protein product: CASSLEVGVKNIQYF.

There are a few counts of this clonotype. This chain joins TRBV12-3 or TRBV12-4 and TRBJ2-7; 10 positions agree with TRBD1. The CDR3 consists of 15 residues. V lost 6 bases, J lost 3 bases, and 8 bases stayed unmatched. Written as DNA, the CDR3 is TGTGCCAGCAGCTTGAGGGACAGGGGAAACTACGAGCAGTACTTC. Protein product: CASSLRDRGNYEQYF.

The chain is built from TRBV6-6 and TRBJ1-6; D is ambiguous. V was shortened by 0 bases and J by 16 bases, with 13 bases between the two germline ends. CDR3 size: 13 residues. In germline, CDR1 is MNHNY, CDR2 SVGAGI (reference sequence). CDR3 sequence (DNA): TGTGCCAGCAGTTACTCGACGGTAACCAGTCTCCACTTT. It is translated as CASSYSTVTSLHF.

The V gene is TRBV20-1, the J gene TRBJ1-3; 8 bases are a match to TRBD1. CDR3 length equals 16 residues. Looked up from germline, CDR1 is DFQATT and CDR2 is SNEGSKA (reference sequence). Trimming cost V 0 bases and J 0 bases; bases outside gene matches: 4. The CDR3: CSARDRQGNSGNTIYF. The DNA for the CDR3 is TGCAGTGCTAGAGACCGACAGGGGAACTCTGGAAACACCATATATTTT.

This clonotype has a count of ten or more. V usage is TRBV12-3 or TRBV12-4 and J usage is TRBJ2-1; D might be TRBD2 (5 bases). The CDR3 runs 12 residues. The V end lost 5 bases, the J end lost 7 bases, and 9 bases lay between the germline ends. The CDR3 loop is CASSPPGNEQFF. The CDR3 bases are TGTGCCAGCAGTCCCCCGGGGAATGAGCAGTTCTTC.

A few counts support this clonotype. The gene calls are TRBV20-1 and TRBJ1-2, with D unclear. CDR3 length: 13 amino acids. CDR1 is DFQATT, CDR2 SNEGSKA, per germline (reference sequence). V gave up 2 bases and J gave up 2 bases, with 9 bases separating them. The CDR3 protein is CSARRPENYGYTF. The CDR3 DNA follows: TGCAGTGCTAGAAGGCCAGAAAACTATGGCTACACCTTC.

CDR3 amino acids: CSAEPDIGLNTGELFF. The DNA of the CDR3 is TGCAGTGCGGAACCCGACATTGGGTTGAACACCGGGGAGCTGTTTTTT. The rearrangement uses TRBV20-1 and TRBJ2-2; D remains ambiguous. Trimming left V 6 bases short and J 1 base short, with 18 bases between. The CDR3 covers 16 residues. The germline V gene encodes CDR1 DFQATT and CDR2 SNEGSKA (reference sequence).

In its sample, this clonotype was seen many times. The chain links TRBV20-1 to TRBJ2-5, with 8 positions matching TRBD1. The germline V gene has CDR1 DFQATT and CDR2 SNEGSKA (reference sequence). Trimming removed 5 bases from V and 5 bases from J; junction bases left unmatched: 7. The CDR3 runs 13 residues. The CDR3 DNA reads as TGCAGTGCTTCCAGGACAGGGAAGGAGACCCAGTACTTC. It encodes CSASRTGKETQYF.

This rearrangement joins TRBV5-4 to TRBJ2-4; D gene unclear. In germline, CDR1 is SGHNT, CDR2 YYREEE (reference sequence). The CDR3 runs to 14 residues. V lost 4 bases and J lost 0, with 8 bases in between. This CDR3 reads CASSDGLAKNIQYF. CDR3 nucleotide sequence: TGTGCCAGCAGCGACGGTCTAGCCAAAAACATTCAGTACTTC.

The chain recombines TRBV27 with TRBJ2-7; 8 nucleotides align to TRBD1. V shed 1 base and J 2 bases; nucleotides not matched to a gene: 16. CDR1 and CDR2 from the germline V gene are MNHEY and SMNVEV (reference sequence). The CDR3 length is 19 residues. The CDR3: CASSLWPIGGTGDTYEQYF. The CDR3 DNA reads TGTGCCAGCAGTTTATGGCCCATAGGTGGGACAGGCGATACCTACGAGCAGTACTTC.

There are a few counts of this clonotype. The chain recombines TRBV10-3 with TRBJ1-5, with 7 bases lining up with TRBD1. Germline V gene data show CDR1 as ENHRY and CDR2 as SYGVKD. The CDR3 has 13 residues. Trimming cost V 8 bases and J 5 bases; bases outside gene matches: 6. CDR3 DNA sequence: TGTGCCATCGGACAGGACCTAGATCAGCCCCAGCATTTT. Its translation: CAIGQDLDQPQHF.